This record covers a single T cell receptor (beta chain). Its antigen remains unidentified. The germline gives CDR1 MNHNY, CDR2 SVGAGI (reference sequence). This CDR3 comprises 14 residues. The V end was cut by 0 bases, the J end by 5 bases, with 8 bases between. Separate from the approximately 730-subject first cohort, the 120-subject validation cohort was the one that the donors belonged to. This entry comes from a study of cytomegalovirus exposure and HLA in healthy donors. Study-level points and caveats: The study recorded 150 to 200 TCR beta chains that were cytomegalovirus-associated.

The table came from immunoSEQ multiplex PCR; TCRdb's copy has only in-frame clones and leaves some out. The sample lists about 180,000 clones, approximately 90% seen once, with approximately 1.4% in the top ten. This rearrangement joins TRBV6-6 to TRBJ2-1, with D hard to call. This TCR was recovered from a woman in her 30s in good health and CMV-seronegative. The sequencing sample was made of PBMCs. The CDR3 loop reads CASSYSPYDNEQFF. In nucleotides, the CDR3 is TGTGCCAGCAGTTACTCCCCCTACGACAATGAGCAGTTCTTC.